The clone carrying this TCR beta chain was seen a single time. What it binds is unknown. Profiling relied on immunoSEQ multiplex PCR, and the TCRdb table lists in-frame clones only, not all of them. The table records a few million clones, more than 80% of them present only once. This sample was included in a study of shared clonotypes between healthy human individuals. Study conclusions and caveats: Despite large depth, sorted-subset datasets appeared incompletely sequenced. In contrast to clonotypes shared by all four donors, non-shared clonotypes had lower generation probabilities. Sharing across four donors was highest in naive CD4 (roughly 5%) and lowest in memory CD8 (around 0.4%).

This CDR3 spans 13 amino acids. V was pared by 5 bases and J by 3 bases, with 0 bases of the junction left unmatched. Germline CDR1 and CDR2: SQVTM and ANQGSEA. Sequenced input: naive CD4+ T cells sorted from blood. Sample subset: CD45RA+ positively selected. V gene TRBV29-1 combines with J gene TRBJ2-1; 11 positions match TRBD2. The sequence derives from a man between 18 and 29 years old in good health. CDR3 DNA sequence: TGCAGCGTTCTAGCGGGAGGCTACAATGAGCAGTTCTTC. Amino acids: CSVLAGGYNEQFF.